This T cell receptor (beta chain) derives from a study of shared clonotypes between healthy human individuals. Naive-designated CD8 cells lacked CD45RO, were positively enriched for CCR7, and omitted terminally differentiated effector memory CD45RA+ cells. Sorted subsets were amplified in replicate PCRs using 200 ng DNA, approximately 30,000 T cell genomes. Sequencing was performed with immunoSEQ multiplex PCR; in TCRdb, only in-frame clones are kept and a portion is missing. Seen here are millions of clones, under 95% observed once, and the top ten hold under 2%. This clone was observed a handful of times. Sequencing was performed on naive CD8+ T cells from PBMCs. This TCR was recovered from a man aged 18 to 35 in good health. Some clones in this sample may be carry-over from other donors' samples.

Here the CDR3 reads CASRLDEDEQFF. CDR3 DNA: TGTGCCAGCAGGTTGGACGAGGATGAGCAGTTCTTC. The chain couples TRBV11-2 to TRBJ2-1; D gene unclear. Germline values: CDR1 SGHAT, CDR2 FQNNGV. V was shortened by 6 bases and J by 8 bases, with 11 bases between the two germline ends. The CDR3 has 12 residues.